A single sample gave rise to the 16 T cell receptor beta chains below, sequenced in a study of human T cells and chemical hapten exposure. One entry per CDR3 protein results from TCRdb running MiXCR on the RACE reads. The data contain about 140,000 distinct CDR3 sequences, about 10% of them singletons. Time point described: patch test 2, 6 weeks after DPC sensitization. Treatment specified: therapeutic diphenylcyclopropenone sensitization with weekly scalp DPC. The source material was whole blood, sampled in connection with sensitization to the hapten diphenylcyclopropenone (DPC). The receptors come from a woman aged 45-59 years with alopecia areata. Some clones in this sample may be carry-over from other donors' samples.

In its sample, this clonotype was seen many times. The chain employs TRBV13 and TRBJ2-5, with D perhaps TRBD2 (6 bases). Trimming shortened V by 5 bases and J by 2 bases, and 15 bases separated the two germline ends. The germline V gene encodes CDR1 PRHDT and CDR2 FYEKMQ (reference sequence). CDR3 length: 15 amino acids. The chain's CDR3 is CASSRLEGIQETQYF. The CDR3 nucleotides are TGTGCCAGCAGCCGACTAGAAGGGATTCAAGAGACCCAGTACTTC.

V usage is TRBV18 and J usage is TRBJ2-5; TRBD2 aligns across 13 bases. CDR1 is KGHSH, CDR2 LQKENI, per germline. This CDR3 comprises 15 residues. Unmatched junction bases numbered 4, after V lost 6 bases and J lost 3 bases. The CDR3 loop is CASSLGLAGEETQYF. CDR3 DNA: TGTGCCAGCTCCCTAGGACTAGCGGGAGAAGAGACCCAGTACTTC.

This clonotype has a handful of counts. The rearrangement links TRBV11-2 to TRBJ2-3, with D perhaps TRBD1 (5 bases). Trimming took 5 bases from V and 2 from J, leaving 20 bases between them. CDR1 and CDR2 from the germline V gene are SGHAT and FQNNGV. The CDR3 sequence is 17 residues long. This CDR3 is CASSPQRQTRTTDTQYF. The CDR3 DNA follows: TGTGCCAGCAGCCCCCAACGACAGACCCGCACCACAGATACGCAGTATTTT.

V usage is TRBV5-8 and J usage is TRBJ1-5; D is unclear. This CDR3 is built from 15 residues. Germline V gives CDR1 SGHTS, CDR2 YDEGEE. V was pared by 0 bases and J by 2 bases, with 9 bases between. The CDR3 coding sequence is TGTGCCAGCAGCTTGGGGCAACTCGGCAATCAGCCCCAGCATTTT. This translates into CASSLGQLGNQPQHF.

CDR3 DNA sequence: TGTGCCAGCAGTTCAAGACAGGGTACCTACGAGCAGTACTTC. Protein sequence: CASSSRQGTYEQYF. V and J are TRBV2 and TRBJ2-7; TRBD1 agrees at 7 bases. After removal of 5 bases from V and 2 bases from J, the junction contained 6 bases not matched to a gene. The germline CDR1 and CDR2 sequences are SNHLY and FYNNEI. CDR3 length: 14 residues.

There are many counts of this clonotype. V and J are TRBV4-3 and TRBJ2-3; 7 bases are a match to TRBD2. Germline V gives CDR1 LGHNA, CDR2 YSLEER. The CDR3 is 15 residues long. V was clipped by 1 base and J by 0 bases; unmatched bases: 1. The CDR3 DNA sequence: TGCGCCAGCAGCCAAGCGGGAGGCAGCACAGATACGCAGTATTTT. This encodes CASSQAGGSTDTQYF.

The rearrangement joins TRBV9 to TRBJ2-7; TRBD2 is a possible D gene (6 bases). There are 16 residues in the CDR3. Germline loops: CDR1 SGDLS, CDR2 YYNGEE. Trimming removed 2 bases from V and 6 bases from J, with 21 bases in between. The CDR3 loop reads CASSVPPGLQGVEQYF. CDR3 nucleotide sequence: TGTGCCAGCAGCGTGCCTCCGGGACTCCAGGGAGTCGAGCAGTACTTC. The variable domain in full, completed from reference TRBV9 and TRBJ2-7, reads DSGVTQTPKHLITATGQRVTLRCSPRSGDLSVYWYQQSLDQGLQFLIQYYNGEERAKGNILERFSAQQFPDLHSELNLSSLELGDSALYFCASSVPPGLQGVEQYFGPGTRLTVT.

The V gene is TRBV29-1, the J gene TRBJ2-5, with 10 bases identical to TRBD2. V shed 7 bases, J shed 5 bases, and the junction held 7 bases outside the gene matches. This CDR3 is 13 amino acids long. The germline V gene has CDR1 SQVTM and CDR2 ANQGSEA. CDR3 DNA sequence: TGCAGCGCCCTAGCGGGAGCGGGTGAGACCCAGTACTTC. This encodes CSALAGAGETQYF.

The table lists this clonotype with many counts. This sequence joins TRBV7-2 and TRBJ2-7; 13 nucleotides agree with TRBD2. Germline-derived CDR1 and CDR2 are SGHTA and FQGNSA. The length of the CDR3 is 14 residues. Trimming cost V 5 bases and J 4 bases; bases outside gene matches: 2. The CDR3 DNA is TGTGCCAGCAGCCGGACTAGCGGGAGTTACGAGCAGTACTTC. Protein sequence: CASSRTSGSYEQYF.

The chain employs TRBV11-2 and TRBJ2-2; TRBD2 agrees at 11 bases. Per germline, CDR1 SGHAT and CDR2 FQNNGV. The CDR3 runs to 17 residues. Germline trimming cut 5 bases from V and 7 bases from J; bases unmatched to any gene: 12. The DNA of the CDR3 is TGTGCCAGCAGCCCTAGGAGAACTAGCGGGAGAAACGGGGAGCTGTTTTTT. Translating it yields CASSPRRTSGRNGELFF.

Only a few counts were recorded for this clonotype. J is TRBJ2-1 and V is TRBV9; possibly TRBD1 for D (6 bases). Trimming removed 3 bases from V and 0 bases from J, with 10 bases in between. CDR1 is SGDLS and CDR2 is YYNGEE in the germline V gene. This CDR3 spans 15 amino acids. CDR3 amino acids: CASSEGDFSYNEQFF. Written as DNA, the CDR3 is TGTGCCAGCAGCGAGGGGGATTTCTCCTACAATGAGCAGTTCTTC.

This clonotype turned up a few times. The chain carries TRBV6-1 and TRBJ2-1; tentative D call: TRBD2 (6 bases). V was cut by 4 bases and J by 2 bases, with 12 bases left in between. CDR3 length equals 15 residues. CDR1 and CDR2 (germline): MNHNS, SASEGT. The CDR3 spells CASSVERRAYNEQFF. The CDR3 region has the DNA TGTGCCAGCAGTGTAGAGCGGAGGGCCTACAATGAGCAGTTCTTC.

V is TRBV28 and J is TRBJ2-3, with 11 bases aligning to TRBD2. The CDR3 extends over 15 amino acids. The germline V gene has CDR1 MDHEN and CDR2 SYDVKM. J gave up 2 bases and V 6 bases, and 4 bases lay outside the gene matches. This CDR3 is CASRLAGVNTDTQYF. DNA for the CDR3: TGTGCCAGCAGACTAGCGGGAGTAAACACAGATACGCAGTATTTT.

This clonotype was seen at least ten times. The genes are TRBV29-1 and TRBJ2-2; 7 positions match TRBD1. The CDR3 has 13 amino acids. The junction had 2 bases not matched to a gene; V was cut back by 3 bases and J by 4 bases. From germline, CDR1 is SQVTM and CDR2 ANQGSEA. CDR3 residues: CSVDRGSTGELFF. In DNA form, the CDR3 reads TGCAGCGTTGACAGGGGGTCCACCGGGGAGCTGTTTTTT.

This clonotype was seen ten or more times. The chain links TRBV29-1 to TRBJ2-5; D unresolved. Per germline, CDR1 SQVTM and CDR2 ANQGSEA. The CDR3 runs to 13 residues. Trimming took 4 bases from V and 1 from J, leaving 10 bases between them. The CDR3 region is CSVGVGPQETQYF. The CDR3, as DNA: TGCAGCGTTGGGGTAGGACCCCAAGAGACCCAGTACTTC.

The chain recombines TRBV20-1 with TRBJ2-1, with 9 bases that match TRBD2. This CDR3 is built from 15 residues. CDR1 and CDR2 from the germline V gene are DFQATT and SNEGSKA (reference sequence). J was trimmed by 9 bases and V by 0 bases; bases with no gene match: 9. The chain's CDR3 is CSARDAASGAFEQFF. DNA of the CDR3: TGCAGTGCTAGAGATGCGGCTAGCGGGGCTTTTGAGCAGTTCTTC.